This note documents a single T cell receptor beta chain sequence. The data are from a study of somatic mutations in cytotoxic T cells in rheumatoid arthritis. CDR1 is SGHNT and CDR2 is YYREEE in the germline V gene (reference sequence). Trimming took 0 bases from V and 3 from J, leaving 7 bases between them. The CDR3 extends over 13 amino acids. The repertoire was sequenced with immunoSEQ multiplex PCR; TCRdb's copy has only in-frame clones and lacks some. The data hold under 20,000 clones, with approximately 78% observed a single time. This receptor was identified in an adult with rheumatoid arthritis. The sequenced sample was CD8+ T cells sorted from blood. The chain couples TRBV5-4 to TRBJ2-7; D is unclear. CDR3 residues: CASSLDRDYEQYF. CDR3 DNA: TGTGCCAGCAGCTTGGACAGAGACTACGAGCAGTACTTC.